The present entry profiles one TCR beta chain with its context. What it binds is unknown. The data belong to a study of CD8 T cells in Susac syndrome. The germline V gene encodes CDR1 LNHNV and CDR2 YYDKDF (reference sequence). V dropped 0 bases and J dropped 7 bases, with 8 bases sitting between them. The length of the CDR3 is 13 residues. Study results and limitations: The TCR sequencing and HLA analysis in the study involved a relatively small number of individuals, as the study acknowledged.

TCR beta sequences were obtained from blood CD8+ and CD4+ T cells. FACS enriched CD8+ TEMRA cells, while bulk CD8+ and CD4+ were negatively isolated. RNA, at roughly 0.45 to 1 ug, was reverse transcribed with random hexamers. By means of immunoSEQ multiplex PCR, TCR beta CDR3 spanning 54 Vbeta and 13 Jbeta underwent amplification. TCRdb independently ran MiXCR on the immunoSEQ multiplex PCR reads; one entry per CDR3 protein. Here the sample spans 300,000 or so distinct CDR3 sequences, roughly nine tenths being singletons. The receptor was derived from a human donor with multiple sclerosis. The chain combines TRBV15 with TRBJ2-3, with D uncertain. Sequenced: CD4+ T cells from PBMCs. For the CDR3, the DNA is TGTGCCACCAGCAGAGAGTCTAGTTATACGCAGTATTTT. Amino acids: CATSRESSYTQYF.